Listed here are 28 T cell receptor beta chains from one sample, sequenced in a study of Graves' ophthalmopathy and Graves' hyperthyroidism. The authors amplified TCR beta CDR3 regions from RNA transcripts. Investigators did first-round RT-PCR with HTBI primers, then second-round multiplex PCR. MiXCR was run by TCRdb on the multiplex PCR reads, yielding one entry per CDR3 protein. Among 1 million to 1.3 million distinct CDR3 sequences listed, less than 45% were seen once. The specimen sequenced was peripheral blood or thyroid tissue (not recorded which). The receptors were gathered from an adult man with Graves' hyperthyroidism.

At least ten counts were recorded for this clonotype. The V and J genes are TRBV5-5 and TRBJ1-1; possible D gene TRBD1, 6 bases. V was shortened by 4 bases and J by 9 bases, with 16 bases between the two germline ends. The CDR3 contains 13 residues. Germline CDR1 is SGHKS and CDR2 is YYEKEE (reference sequence). Written as DNA, the CDR3 is TGTGCCAGCAGCCCGGACAGCCAACTGAAAGCTTTCTTT. Protein: CASSPDSQLKAFF.

This clonotype was detected only a few times. The J gene is TRBJ1-5, the V gene TRBV20-1; tentatively, D is TRBD1 (6 bases). In germline, CDR1 is DFQATT, CDR2 SNEGSKA (reference sequence). V was trimmed by 3 bases and J by 7 bases, leaving 10 bases between them. This CDR3 spans 12 amino acids. CDR3 sequence: CSARGATQPQHF. DNA of the CDR3: TGCAGTGCTAGGGGGGCTACACAGCCCCAGCATTTT.

This clonotype has only a few counts. The CDR3 spells CASSHGRIAGAVHEQYF. DNA for the CDR3: TGTGCCAGCAGCCATGGTCGGATAGCGGGAGCAGTCCACGAGCAGTACTTC. The genes are TRBV4-2 and TRBJ2-7, with 9 bases identical to TRBD2. The CDR3 sequence is 17 residues long. CDR1 and CDR2 from the germline V gene are LGHNA and YNFKEQ. With V trimmed by 3 bases and J by 5 bases, 14 bases remained unmatched.

In its sample, this clonotype was seen a few times. V and J are TRBV12-3 or TRBV12-4 and TRBJ1-5, with D possibly being TRBD1 (5 bases). Trimming removed 5 bases at V and 5 bases at J, with 10 bases between. CDR3 size: 13 residues. This CDR3 is CASSMGVYQPQHF. In DNA, the CDR3 is TGTGCCAGCAGTATGGGGGTTTATCAGCCCCAGCATTTT.

This clonotype has more than one count but fewer than ten. The chain carries TRBV4-2 and TRBJ2-7; D is unresolved. The germline V gene has CDR1 LGHNA and CDR2 YNFKEQ. V was trimmed by 1 base and J by 2 bases, leaving 12 bases between them. The length of the CDR3 is 15 residues. The CDR3 is CASSQGLKNTYEQYF. CDR3 bases: TGTGCCAGCAGCCAAGGGCTGAAAAATACCTACGAGCAGTACTTC.

This clonotype has ten or more counts. The J gene is TRBJ1-1, the V gene TRBV11-2; 8 bases line up with TRBD1. Germline V gene data show CDR1 as SGHAT and CDR2 as FQNNGV. The CDR3 loop spans 14 amino acids. After removal of 0 bases from V and 10 bases from J, the junction contained 7 bases not matched to a gene. CDR3 sequence (DNA): TGTGCCAGCAGCTTAGATCAGGGGGCAGTGGTAGCTTTCTTT. The encoded protein is CASSLDQGAVVAFF.

The chain combines TRBV2 with TRBJ1-2, with D perhaps TRBD1 (5 bases). V was clipped by 8 bases and J by 0 bases, with 22 bases between them. Germline V gives CDR1 SNHLY, CDR2 FYNNEI. CDR3 size: 17 residues. Here the CDR3 reads CASGDPSRQGANYGYTF. As DNA, the CDR3 is TGTGCCAGCGGCGACCCCTCGAGGCAGGGAGCTAACTATGGCTACACCTTC.

Comment on this clonotype: A much larger clone differs by one base, so this may be a read error. The chain couples TRBV7-8 to TRBJ1-5, with D possibly being TRBD1 (5 bases). This CDR3 spans 17 amino acids. Trimming removed 0 bases at V and 5 bases at J, with 17 bases between. Looked up from germline, CDR1 is SGHVS and CDR2 is FQNEAQ. CDR3 coding DNA: TGTGCCAGCAGCTTAGCGCAGTGGCAGGGCAGCGATCAGCCCCAGCATTTT. It codes for CASSLAQWQGSDQPQHF.

This clonotype was picked up a small number of times. The chain employs TRBV5-1 and TRBJ2-7; D gene unclear. Deletions cut 5 bases from V and 4 bases from J, with 16 bases between. The germline V gene encodes CDR1 SGHRS and CDR2 YFSETQ. The CDR3 runs 14 residues. DNA for the CDR3: TGCGCCAGCAGGATAAAGGGTGGTGTATACGAGCAGTACTTC. Protein product: CASRIKGGVYEQYF.

The chain employs TRBV9 and TRBJ2-2, with D uncertain. CDR3 length: 16 residues. Germline values: CDR1 SGDLS, CDR2 YYNGEE. V was trimmed by 3 bases and J by 6 bases, leaving 18 bases between them. The CDR3 sequence: CASSDSPRAMAGELFF. CDR3 sequence (DNA): TGTGCCAGCAGCGATAGCCCCCGGGCAATGGCCGGGGAGCTGTTTTTT.

This chain links TRBV2 with TRBJ1-5; tentatively, D is TRBD1 (6 bases). This CDR3 is 13 amino acids long. The V end was cut by 11 bases, the J end by 2 bases, with 13 bases between. CDR1 is SNHLY, CDR2 FYNNEI, per germline. For the CDR3, the DNA is TGTGCCCTGATGGGGGCGGGCAATCAGCCCCAGCATTTT. Its translation: CALMGAGNQPQHF. Combining the CDR3 with reference TRBV2 and TRBJ1-5 gives the whole variable domain EPEVTQTPSHQVTQMGQEVILRCVPISNHLYFYWYRQILGQKVEFLVSFYNNEISEKSEIFDDQFSVERPDGSNFTLKIRSTKLEDSAMYFCALMGAGNQPQHFGDGTRLSIL.

The rearrangement links TRBV7-9 to TRBJ2-7; the D gene is possibly TRBD2 (6 bases). CDR3 length: 14 amino acids. Trimming stripped 4 bases from V and 3 bases from J, with 13 bases between. Germline CDR1 reads SEHNR; CDR2 reads FQNEAQ (reference sequence). The CDR3 nucleotides read TGTGCCAGCAGCTGGGGACTCCAACTCTACGAGCAGTACTTC. It is translated as CASSWGLQLYEQYF.

This clonotype was counted at least ten times. Compared with germline, one end of the junction differs, possibly owing to a read error. The chain recombines TRBV20-1 with TRBJ2-5, with a weak D call TRBD2 (5 bases). The germline V gene encodes CDR1 DFQATT and CDR2 SNEGSKA (reference sequence). The CDR3 loop spans 12 amino acids. The CDR3 DNA follows: TGCAGTGCCAGAGGAGGCGCGGAGGCCCAGTACTTC. It translates to CSARGGAEAQYF.

J is TRBJ2-5 and V is TRBV10-3; a weak D match, TRBD1 (5 bases). The CDR3 is 16 amino acids. V lost 8 bases to trimming and J lost 5 bases, with 24 bases between them. Germline V gives CDR1 ENHRY, CDR2 SYGVKD. The CDR3 DNA sequence: TGTGCCATCGCCAGCAGCTTCGGGCGGCCAGGGGAGACCCAGTACTTC. This translates into CAIASSFGRPGETQYF.

This sequence joins TRBV12-5 and TRBJ1-5; D gene unclear. V shed 1 base and J shed 10 bases, with 11 bases lying between them. There are 13 residues in the CDR3. Germline-derived CDR1 and CDR2 are LGHNT and FRNRAP. The CDR3 DNA reads as TGTGCTAGTGGTTTGGAAGGGAATAGTCCCCAGCATTTT. This encodes CASGLEGNSPQHF.

There are many counts of this clonotype. V gene TRBV11-2 combines with J gene TRBJ2-5, with D perhaps being TRBD1 or TRBD2 (5 bases each). The germline V gene encodes CDR1 SGHAT and CDR2 FQNNGV. This CDR3 has 14 residues. The V end was cut by 8 bases, the J end by 0 bases, with 13 bases between. Here the CDR3 reads CASEGLGDQETQYF. The CDR3 nucleotides read TGTGCCAGCGAAGGATTGGGGGACCAAGAGACCCAGTACTTC. The full variable domain, its missing parts supplied by reference TRBV11-2 and TRBJ2-5, is EAGVAQSPRYKIIEKRQSVAFWCNPISGHATLYWYQQILGQGPKLLIQFQNNGVVDDSQLPKDRFSAERLKGVDSTLKIQPAKLEDSAVYLCASEGLGDQETQYFGPGTRLLVL.

This clonotype was counted at least ten times. The chain joins TRBV10-3 to TRBJ1-2; D is possibly TRBD1 (6 bases). The germline CDR1 and CDR2 sequences are ENHRY and SYGVKD. CDR3 size: 15 residues. Trimming stripped 4 bases from V and 7 bases from J, with 19 bases between. The chain's CDR3 is CAISAIDRTGLGYTF. CDR3 in DNA: TGTGCCATCAGTGCTATAGACAGGACCGGGCTTGGCTACACCTTC.

This clonotype was recorded a few times. The chain links TRBV10-3 to TRBJ2-6; the match to TRBD1 covers 7 bases. The germline V gene encodes CDR1 ENHRY and CDR2 SYGVKD. This CDR3 comprises 17 residues. Trimming took 4 bases from V and 2 from J; bases not matched to a gene: 8. The CDR3 bases are TGTGCCATCAGTGGACAGGGTCTGACGGCTGGGGCCAACGTCCTGACTTTC. Protein product: CAISGQGLTAGANVLTF.

The gene calls are TRBV25-1 and TRBJ2-5, with 9 bases identical to TRBD1. Germline-derived CDR1 and CDR2 are MGHDK and SYGVNS. The CDR3 covers 16 residues. Trimming removed 2 bases from V and 5 bases from J; junction bases left unmatched: 9. The CDR3, as DNA: TGTGCCAGCAGTGAAACTAGGACAGGGGAGGGCGAGACCCAGTACTTC. This encodes CASSETRTGEGETQYF.

This chain joins TRBV29-1 and TRBJ2-2; either TRBD1 or TRBD2 may fit D (5 bases each). Germline CDR1 and CDR2: SQVTM and ANQGSEA. The germline V and J ends were trimmed by 8 bases and 6 bases, with 22 bases remaining between them. The CDR3 runs to 15 residues. The CDR3 bases are TGCAGCACCGACACCGGGACCCGGCTCCCCGGGGAGCTGTTTTTT. It yields the protein CSTDTGTRLPGELFF.

V usage is TRBV7-9 and J usage is TRBJ1-1; 9 nucleotides align to TRBD1. After removal of 5 bases from V and 2 bases from J, the junction contained 24 bases not matched to a gene. The germline CDR1 and CDR2 sequences are SEHNR and FQNEAQ (reference sequence). The CDR3 runs 21 residues. CDR3 nucleotides: TGTGCCAGCAGCCCAAAGGGCCGGTCGACAGGGGGGACAGGAAGAAACACTGAAGCTTTCTTT. This codes for CASSPKGRSTGGTGRNTEAFF.

V usage is TRBV3-1 and J usage is TRBJ1-4; D ambiguous. Germline V lookup: CDR1 LGHDT, CDR2 YNNKEL (reference sequence). V was cut by 0 bases and J by 11 bases, with 7 bases left in between. CDR3 length: 12 residues. The CDR3 loop is CASSQDITKLFF. The CDR3 bases are TGTGCCAGCAGCCAAGATATCACGAAACTGTTTTTT.

J is TRBJ1-6 and V is TRBV13, with D possibly matching TRBD1 (6 bases). CDR3 length: 14 residues. Germline V CDR1 and CDR2: PRHDT, FYEKMQ (reference sequence). V lost 5 bases, J lost 11 bases, and 16 bases lay in between. The CDR3 DNA sequence: TGTGCCAGCAGCCCGACAGGTCCCCGTACACCCCTCCACTTT. The encoded protein is CASSPTGPRTPLHF. The variable domain in full, completed from reference TRBV13 and TRBJ1-6, reads AAGVIQSPRHLIKEKRETATLKCYPIPRHDTVYWYQQGPGQDPQFLISFYEKMQSDKGSIPDRFSAQQFSDYHSELNMSSLELGDSALYFCASSPTGPRTPLHFGNGTRLTVT.

This clonotype was recorded at least ten times. The gene calls are TRBV7-3 and TRBJ2-5; tentative D call: TRBD1 (5 bases). V was trimmed by 0 bases and J by 4 bases, leaving 12 bases between them. Germline V CDR1 and CDR2: SGHTA, FQGTGA. This CDR3 region has 15 residues. CDR3 amino acids: CASSLTGAGVETQYF. The CDR3 nucleotides are TGTGCCAGCAGCTTAACAGGGGCAGGCGTAGAGACCCAGTACTTC.

The table lists this clonotype with a count of one. The J gene is TRBJ1-1, the V gene TRBV30, with D perhaps TRBD1 (5 bases). V gave up 3 bases and J gave up 8 bases, with 10 bases separating them. There are 11 residues in the CDR3. Germline V gives CDR1 GTSNPN, CDR2 SVGIG (reference sequence). The CDR3 DNA sequence: TGTGCCTGGAGCTGGCAGGGCGAAGCTTTCTTT. This gives the protein CAWSWQGEAFF.

The rearrangement joins TRBV6-6 to TRBJ2-7, with D perhaps matching TRBD1 or TRBD2 (5 bases each). The CDR3 is 14 amino acids. Germline CDR1 is MNHNY and CDR2 is SVGAGI (reference sequence). The V end was cut by 4 bases, the J end by 5 bases, with 15 bases between. The CDR3 region has the DNA TGTGCCAGCAGTTCAGATTCGGGACGACACGAGCAGTACTTC. It is translated as CASSSDSGRHEQYF.

This clonotype was observed a single time. The CDR3 sequence is CAISEAQGTFF. The CDR3 DNA follows: TGTGCCATCAGTGAAGCGCAGGGAACTTTCTTT. The chain joins TRBV10-3 to TRBJ1-1; TRBD1 is a possible D gene (5 bases). Germline CDR1 reads ENHRY; CDR2 reads SYGVKD. The V gene lost 3 bases and the J gene lost 12 bases, with 11 bases spanning the gap. The CDR3 has 11 amino acids.

The table lists this clonotype with many counts. The chain uses TRBV29-1 and TRBJ2-5; no clear D. The CDR3 is made up of 14 amino acids. Trimming removed 2 bases at V and 7 bases at J, with 17 bases between. Per the germline V gene, CDR1 is SQVTM and CDR2 is ANQGSEA. CDR3 region: CSVESRLEELTQYF. The DNA for the CDR3 is TGCAGCGTTGAATCTAGGTTGGAAGAGTTGACCCAGTACTTC.